This TCR beta chain originates from a study of shared clonotypes between healthy human individuals. Donors included only healthy HIV-negative adults lacking recent acute infections or vaccinations. Every donor was a Caucasian adult from Nashville, Tennessee. The assay was run at deep level. Using immunoSEQ multiplex PCR, the repertoire was profiled, and TCRdb retains in-frame clones only, with some absent. The sample holds about 490,000 clones, over 60% seen once. The CDR3 contains 13 residues. In germline, CDR1 is SEHNR, CDR2 FQNEAQ (reference sequence). Deletions cut 5 bases from V and 6 bases from J, with 10 bases between.

This TCR derives from a woman between 40 and 50 years old in good health. Some clones in this sample may be carry-over from other donors' samples. This chain joins TRBV7-9 and TRBJ2-2; D possibly matches TRBD1 or TRBD2 (5 bases each). What was sequenced was PBMCs. The CDR3 sequence is CASSTRGAGELFF. The CDR3 coding sequence is TGTGCCAGCAGCACTAGAGGGGCCGGGGAGCTGTTTTTT.